This TCR beta chain was recovered during a study of T cell responses to AZD1222 COVID-19 vaccine. About the study: Pooling was applied to second doses at about 4 or about 12 weeks. Regarding the study as a whole: Repertoire sampling was restricted to post-peak T cell response timepoints.

Assay used: immunoSEQ multiplex PCR; TCRdb lists only in-frame clones, some missing. The sample has 130,000 or so clones, roughly 93% seen once; the top ten hold 3.1%. For this clone: As yet, its antigen is unknown.

V shed 5 bases and J shed 3 bases, with 11 bases lying between them. This CDR3 spans 14 amino acids. Per germline, CDR1 SEHNR and CDR2 FQNEAQ (reference sequence). The source of this sequence is an adult in good health. The source was peripheral blood, collected on day 0 of AZD1222 vaccination. V and J are TRBV7-9 and TRBJ1-5; D uncertain. CDR3 amino acids: CASSPRTTNQPQHF. The CDR3 DNA reads as TGTGCCAGCAGCCCTCGGACTACCAATCAGCCCCAGCATTTT.